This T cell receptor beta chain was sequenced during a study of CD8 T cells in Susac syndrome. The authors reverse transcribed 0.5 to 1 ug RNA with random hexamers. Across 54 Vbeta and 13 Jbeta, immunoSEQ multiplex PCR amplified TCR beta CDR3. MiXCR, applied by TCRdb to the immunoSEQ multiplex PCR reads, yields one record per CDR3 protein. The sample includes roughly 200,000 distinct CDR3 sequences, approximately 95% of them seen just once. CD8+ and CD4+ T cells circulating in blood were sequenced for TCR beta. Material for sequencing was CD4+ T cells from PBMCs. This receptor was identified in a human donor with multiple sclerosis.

CDR3 residues: CASSSRDRGGYTF. The CDR3 bases are TGTGCCAGCAGTTCCCGGGACAGGGGTGGCTACACCTTC. This chain links TRBV6-6 with TRBJ1-2; TRBD1 matches 10 bases. CDR3 length: 13 amino acids. The V gene end was trimmed by 4 bases and the J gene end by 7 bases; junction bases not matched to a gene: 3. Germline V CDR1 and CDR2: MNHNY, SVGAGI (reference sequence).